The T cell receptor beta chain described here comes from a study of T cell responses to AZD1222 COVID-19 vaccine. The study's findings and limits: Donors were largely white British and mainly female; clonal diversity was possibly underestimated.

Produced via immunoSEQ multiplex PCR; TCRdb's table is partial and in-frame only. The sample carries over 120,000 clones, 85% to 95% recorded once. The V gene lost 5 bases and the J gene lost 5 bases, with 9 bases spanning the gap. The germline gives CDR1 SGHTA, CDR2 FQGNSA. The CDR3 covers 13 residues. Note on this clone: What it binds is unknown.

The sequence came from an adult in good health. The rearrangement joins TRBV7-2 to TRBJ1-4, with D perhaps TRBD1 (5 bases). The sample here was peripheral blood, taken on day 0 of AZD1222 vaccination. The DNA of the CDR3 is TGTGCCAGCAGCCTACGACAGAATGAAAAACTGTTTTTT. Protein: CASSLRQNEKLFF.